This passage covers 9 T cell receptor beta chains from one sample sequenced in a study of blood T cell repertoires in COVID-19. Using immunoSEQ multiplex PCR, the repertoire was profiled, and TCRdb retains in-frame clones only, with some absent. The sample holds about 220,000 clones, roughly 85% seen once. Sequenced input: peripheral blood. These receptors originate from a woman in her 70s with COVID-19, enrolled during active disease.

The J gene is TRBJ2-3, the V gene TRBV27, with TRBD2 identical over 7 bases. The V gene's germline CDR1 is MNHEY and CDR2 SMNVEV (reference sequence). The J segment lost 11 bases and the V segment lost 0 bases, leaving 14 bases of the junction unmatched. The CDR3 spans 16 residues. The CDR3 here is CASSLSAGFPSGGQYF. The DNA for the CDR3 is TGTGCCAGCAGTTTATCGGCCGGGTTTCCTAGCGGAGGGCAGTATTTT.

The table lists this clone with a few counts. The chain employs TRBV7-2 and TRBJ2-3, with a possible D match to TRBD2 (6 bases). The V gene's germline CDR1 is SGHTA and CDR2 FQGNSA. The germline V and J ends were trimmed by 5 bases and 2 bases, with 17 bases remaining between them. The CDR3 loop spans 16 amino acids. CDR3 amino acids: CASSPPGGAVTDTQYF. The CDR3 DNA sequence: TGTGCCAGCAGCCCACCCGGCGGGGCTGTCACAGATACGCAGTATTTT.

The V and J genes are TRBV5-6 and TRBJ1-4, with D unclear. V dropped 1 base and J dropped 1 base, with 8 bases sitting between them. Germline-derived CDR1 and CDR2 are SGHDT and YYEEEE. The CDR3 length is 15 residues. The DNA of the CDR3 is TGTGCCAGCAGCTTGTTCGGTGGAACTAATGAAAAACTGTTTTTT. Translated, it gives CASSLFGGTNEKLFF. Looking up the rest from reference TRBV5-6 and TRBJ1-4 gives the full variable domain: DAGVTQSPTHLIKTRGQQVTLRCSPKSGHDTVSWYQQALGQGPQFIFQYYEEEERQRGNFPDRFSGHQFPNYSSELNVNALLLGDSALYLCASSLFGGTNEKLFFGSGTQLSVL.

This clone came up a few times. This same CDR3 is encoded by further DNA sequences in the sample. The chain links TRBV18 to TRBJ2-7; 7 bases are shared with TRBD1. Germline trimming cut 1 base from V and 4 bases from J; bases unmatched to any gene: 1. The CDR3 loop spans 13 amino acids. Germline loops: CDR1 KGHSH, CDR2 LQKENI. The DNA of the CDR3 is TGTGCCAGCTCACCACGGGACAGTTACGAGCAGTACTTC. This encodes CASSPRDSYEQYF.

The chain couples TRBV3-1 (or the pseudogene TRBV3-2) to TRBJ2-3; maybe TRBD2 (6 bases). Germline CDR1 LGHDT, CDR2 YNNKEL (reference sequence). This CDR3 has 13 residues. Between the trimmed V and J ends, which lost 2 bases and 11 bases, there was a span of 14 bases. CDR3 protein: CASSQPPGEVQYF. CDR3 nucleotide sequence: TGTGCCAGCAGCCAACCCCCGGGGGAGGTGCAGTATTTT.

This chain joins TRBV10-3 and TRBJ1-2, with D possibly being TRBD1 (6 bases). Germline assignment: CDR1 ENHRY and CDR2 SYGVKD. V lost 4 bases, J lost 5 bases, and 8 bases lay in between. This CDR3 contains 12 residues. The CDR3 region has the DNA TGTGCCATCAGTGGGACAGTGTATGGCTACACCTTC. Encoded protein: CAISGTVYGYTF.

This clone was counted once. This sequence joins TRBV19 and TRBJ1-2; TRBD1 might be the D (6 bases). This CDR3 has 17 amino acids. Trimming shortened V by 4 bases and J by 4 bases, and 22 bases separated the two germline ends. Germline assignment: CDR1 LNHDA and CDR2 SQIVND (reference sequence). The CDR3 reads CASSKPLRGAESYGYTF. The CDR3 DNA reads as TGTGCCAGTAGTAAACCCCTCAGGGGAGCGGAGAGCTATGGCTACACCTTC.

The chain has TRBV19 and TRBJ1-4; 7 bases agree with TRBD1. Germline lookup yields CDR1 LNHDA and CDR2 SQIVND (reference sequence). The CDR3 has 15 amino acids. V lost 4 bases and J lost 8; bases outside the gene matches: 10. The CDR3 DNA reads TGTGCCAGTAGTACCATCGACAGGGAGCAGGAAAAACTGTTTTTT. Its protein is CASSTIDREQEKLFF. Supplemented by reference TRBV19 and TRBJ1-4, the full variable domain reads DGGITQSPKYLFRKEGQNVTLSCEQNLNHDAMYWYRQDPGQGLRLIYYSQIVNDFQKGDIAEGYSVSREKKESFPLTVTSAQKNPTAFYLCASSTIDREQEKLFFGSGTQLSVL.

This chain uses TRBV2 with TRBJ1-1; D gene ambiguous. CDR3 length: 13 amino acids. Trimming stripped 8 bases from V and 4 bases from J, with 14 bases between. The germline CDR1 and CDR2 sequences are SNHLY and FYNNEI. DNA for the CDR3: TGTGCCAGCCGCGGAGGGCTCGGCACTGAAGCTTTCTTT. This translates into CASRGGLGTEAFF.